The 26 T cell receptor beta chains below all came from one sample that was sequenced in a study of response to subunit inactivated influenza vaccine. TCRdb reanalysed the RT-PCR reads using MiXCR and keeps one entry per CDR3 protein. Of roughly 790,000 distinct CDR3 sequences in the sample, 21% were seen once. The sample in question was PBMCs from blood, obtained approximately 5 days after vaccination. The receptors stem from a man aged 50 or older who received an inactivated influenza vaccine.

The V call is TRBV7-2, the J call TRBJ1-5, with 8 bases that match TRBD1. In germline, CDR1 is SGHTA, CDR2 FQGNSA. This CDR3 has 17 residues. V lost 5 bases and J lost 2; bases outside the gene matches: 11. The CDR3 sequence is CASSLRATGVGNQPQHF. CDR3 DNA sequence: TGTGCCAGCAGCCTCCGAGCGACAGGGGTAGGCAATCAGCCCCAGCATTTT.

The rearrangement uses TRBV4-2 and TRBJ2-5, with a tentative D call TRBD2 (6 bases). Trimming took 1 base from V and 5 from J, leaving 20 bases between them. CDR3 length: 17 residues. The V gene's germline CDR1 is LGHNA and CDR2 YNFKEQ. CDR3 sequence: CASSQGERRDATETQYF. The CDR3 DNA is TGTGCCAGCAGCCAAGGCGAAAGGCGGGACGCAACGGAGACCCAGTACTTC.

This clonotype has a count of ten or more. The genes are TRBV7-2 and TRBJ2-7; possible D gene TRBD2, 6 bases. V was cut by 5 bases and J by 2 bases, with 10 bases left in between. The V gene's germline CDR1 is SGHTA and CDR2 FQGNSA. The CDR3 loop spans 13 amino acids. The CDR3 region is CASSPGGPYEQYF. CDR3 nucleotides: TGTGCCAGCAGCCCCGGAGGGCCCTACGAGCAGTACTTC.

In this sample, this clonotype turned up many times. The V gene is TRBV29-1, the J gene TRBJ2-1; D ambiguous. Looked up from germline, CDR1 is SQVTM and CDR2 is ANQGSEA. Trimming left V 4 bases short and J 6 bases short, with 7 bases between. The CDR3 extends over 11 amino acids. The CDR3 loop is CSVGLANEQFF. The CDR3 nucleotides are TGCAGCGTTGGTCTTGCCAATGAGCAGTTCTTC.

This clonotype was counted at least ten times. V gene TRBV5-1 combines with J gene TRBJ2-3; D uncertain. CDR3 size: 13 residues. V lost 1 base and J 1 base, leaving 4 bases between the germline ends. Germline V gene sequence: CDR1 SGHRS, CDR2 YFSETQ. The CDR3 sequence is CASSLRGTDTQYF. The CDR3 DNA reads as TGCGCCAGCAGCTTGCGGGGCACAGATACGCAGTATTTT.

This clonotype was counted between two and nine times. The chain carries TRBV5-1 and TRBJ2-2; 7 positions match TRBD1. CDR3 length: 14 residues. The V segment lost 4 bases and the J segment 6 bases; nucleotides outside the gene matches: 6. Germline CDR1 and CDR2: SGHRS and YFSETQ. CDR3 nucleotide sequence: TGCGCCAGCAGCAGACAGGGTTTCGCCGGGGAGCTGTTTTTT. Residues: CASSRQGFAGELFF.

This clonotype showed up just a few times. The V and J genes are TRBV10-2 and TRBJ2-2; D ambiguous. The V gene's germline CDR1 is WSHSY and CDR2 SAAADI. V lost 8 bases to trimming and J lost 6 bases, with 7 bases between them. The CDR3 runs to 11 residues. CDR3 protein: CASWSPGELFF. CDR3 DNA: TGCGCCAGCTGGTCCCCCGGGGAGCTGTTTTTT.

This clonotype was counted ten times or more. DNA for the CDR3: TGTGCCAGCAGCTTGGTGGGGCCCACAGATACGCAGTATTTT. Amino acid sequence: CASSLVGPTDTQYF. The chain employs TRBV5-5 and TRBJ2-3; weak D call: TRBD1 (5 bases). The V gene lost 0 bases and the J gene lost 2 bases, with 7 bases spanning the gap. CDR3 length: 14 amino acids. Germline values: CDR1 SGHKS, CDR2 YYEKEE (reference sequence). Drawing the rest from reference TRBV5-5 and TRBJ2-3, the complete variable domain is DAGVTQSPTHLIKTRGQQVTLRCSPISGHKSVSWYQQVLGQGPQFIFQYYEKEERGRGNFPDRFSARQFPNYSSELNVNALLLGDSALYLCASSLVGPTDTQYFGPGTRLTVL.

This clonotype was counted a few times. The chain carries TRBV3-1 and TRBJ1-1; D ambiguous. Germline V gene data show CDR1 as LGHDT and CDR2 as YNNKEL (reference sequence). V was clipped by 6 bases and J by 5 bases, with 13 bases between them. The CDR3 spans 13 residues. The CDR3 is CASSNVPGTEAFF. CDR3 bases: TGTGCCAGCAGTAATGTCCCGGGGACTGAAGCTTTCTTT.

This chain links TRBV12-3 or TRBV12-4 with TRBJ2-5; 16 bases fit TRBD2. The length of the CDR3 is 17 residues. The J segment lost 4 bases and the V segment lost 3 bases, leaving 5 bases of the junction unmatched. Here the CDR3 reads CASSLGLAGGQRETQYF. In DNA form, the CDR3 reads TGTGCCAGCAGTTTGGGACTAGCGGGGGGGCAGAGAGAGACCCAGTACTTC.

This clonotype was counted a few times. V is TRBV7-2 and J is TRBJ2-3; TRBD1 matches at 9 bases. Germline CDR1 and CDR2: SGHTA and FQGNSA. Trimming at V came to 8 bases and at J to 1 base, leaving 7 bases not matched to a gene. This CDR3 is 15 amino acids long. The CDR3 here is CASGNRGLGTDTQYF. The CDR3 coding sequence is TGTGCCAGCGGGAACAGGGGGCTGGGCACAGATACGCAGTATTTT.

The CDR3 loop is CATTVGSYGYTF. The CDR3 DNA reads as TGTGCCACCACTGTTGGAAGCTATGGCTACACCTTC. The chain links TRBV24-1 to TRBJ1-2; D is unresolved. This CDR3 has 12 residues. Trimming removed 8 bases from V and 4 bases from J, with 10 bases in between. Germline V gene lookup returns CDR1 KGHDR and CDR2 SFDVKD.

This chain links TRBV6-1 with TRBJ2-1; 8 nucleotides agree with TRBD2. Trimming removed 6 bases from V and 9 bases from J; junction bases left unmatched: 10. Germline loops: CDR1 MNHNS, CDR2 SASEGT. CDR3 size: 14 residues. The CDR3 region has the DNA TGTGCCAGCAGCTCAGTCGGGGGGGCGGCTGAGCAGTTCTTC. Translation: CASSSVGGAAEQFF.

The J gene is TRBJ2-7, the V gene TRBV24-1; D is possibly TRBD1 (5 bases). The CDR3 runs to 15 residues. Trimming removed 3 bases from V and 0 bases from J, with 11 bases in between. Germline CDR1 and CDR2: KGHDR and SFDVKD. CDR3 DNA: TGTGCCACCAGTGATACATCAGGGCGCTCCTACGAGCAGTACTTC. Translating gives CATSDTSGRSYEQYF.

This clonotype has just a few counts. The chain employs TRBV28 and TRBJ2-5; 7 bases align to TRBD1. This CDR3 has 14 amino acids. Germline V gene data show CDR1 as MDHEN and CDR2 as SYDVKM. The V gene end was trimmed by 2 bases and the J gene end by 4 bases; junction bases not matched to a gene: 4. CDR3 coding DNA: TGTGCCAGCAGTTTACCCCAGGGGGTAGAGACCCAGTACTTC. Translating gives CASSLPQGVETQYF.

The J gene is TRBJ2-7, the V gene TRBV27; the D gene is possibly TRBD2 (6 bases). The CDR3 is made up of 14 amino acids. V lost 5 bases and J 5 bases, leaving 16 bases between the germline ends. Germline CDR1 and CDR2: MNHEY and SMNVEV (reference sequence). Here the CDR3 reads CASSPMGTAHEQYF. The CDR3 DNA is TGTGCCAGCAGTCCAATGGGGACTGCCCACGAGCAGTACTTC.

The J gene is TRBJ2-2, the V gene TRBV12-3 or TRBV12-4; 7 bases are shared with TRBD1. The CDR3 extends over 16 amino acids. V trimming: 8 bases; J trimming: 5 bases; junction bases outside the gene matches: 14. CDR3 in amino acids: CASSPPGQMETGELFF. The CDR3 DNA reads TGTGCCAGCTCCCCCCCGGGACAGATGGAGACCGGGGAGCTGTTTTTT.

This chain joins TRBV20-1 and TRBJ1-6; 7 nucleotides match TRBD1. Trimming cost V 3 bases and J 4 bases; bases outside gene matches: 12. This CDR3 is built from 17 residues. Germline CDR1 is DFQATT and CDR2 is SNEGSKA (reference sequence). DNA of the CDR3: TGCAGTGCTAGGGACAGGAGATTGCCCCCTTATAATTCACCCCTCCACTTT. The encoded protein is CSARDRRLPPYNSPLHF.

This chain connects TRBV7-2 to TRBJ1-4; D call uncertain. The length of the CDR3 is 14 residues. The V end lost 0 bases, the J end lost 7 bases, and 9 bases lay between the germline ends. In germline, CDR1 is SGHTA, CDR2 FQGNSA. As DNA, the CDR3 is TGTGCCAGCAGCTTAGCGTTAGGGCCTGAAAAACTGTTTTTT. Translating gives CASSLALGPEKLFF.

This clonotype was detected a few times. The chain carries TRBV7-2 and TRBJ2-7; 7 bases fit TRBD2. This CDR3 is built from 16 residues. J was trimmed by 4 bases and V by 4 bases; bases with no gene match: 13. Germline lookup yields CDR1 SGHTA and CDR2 FQGNSA. The CDR3 loop is CASSSLGGRGSYEQYF. In DNA, the CDR3 is TGTGCCAGCAGCTCCCTGGGGGGGAGGGGATCGTACGAGCAGTACTTC.

The genes are TRBV5-1 and TRBJ2-5; no clear D gene. Trimming shortened V by 8 bases and J by 5 bases, and 7 bases separated the two germline ends. The germline CDR1 and CDR2 sequences are SGHRS and YFSETQ. This CDR3 region has 10 residues. The CDR3 DNA reads TGCGCCAGGGAGTTTGAGACCCAGTACTTC. The encoded protein is CAREFETQYF.

This clonotype occurred a few times. The chain carries TRBV7-2 and TRBJ2-7; 8 bases are shared with TRBD1. CDR3 length equals 16 residues. V dropped 4 bases and J dropped 0; count of bases not matched to a gene: 8. Germline-derived CDR1 and CDR2 are SGHTA and FQGNSA. The chain's CDR3 is CASSSPRDRNSYEQYF. CDR3 DNA sequence: TGTGCCAGCAGCTCCCCCCGGGACAGGAACTCCTACGAGCAGTACTTC.

The chain combines TRBV2 with TRBJ1-3, with D unresolved. The CDR3 has 15 amino acids. Germline V CDR1 and CDR2: SNHLY, FYNNEI. V lost 5 bases and J lost 3, with 14 bases in between. The CDR3, as DNA: TGTGCCAGCAGTTCGACGCCGTATGGTGGAAACACCATATATTTT. Its translation: CASSSTPYGGNTIYF. The variable domain in full, with the rest retrieved from reference TRBV2 and TRBJ1-3, is EPEVTQTPSHQVTQMGQEVILRCVPISNHLYFYWYRQILGQKVEFLVSFYNNEISEKSEIFDDQFSVERPDGSNFTLKIRSTKLEDSAMYFCASSSTPYGGNTIYFGEGSWLTVV.

This clonotype has a count of ten or more. The V call is TRBV5-1, the J call TRBJ2-7; 8 bases fit TRBD1. Germline lookup yields CDR1 SGHRS and CDR2 YFSETQ. With V trimmed by 9 bases and J by 3 bases, 8 bases remained unmatched. The CDR3 sequence is 13 residues long. CDR3 coding DNA: TGCGCCACCCGCTTGGGACAGGACTACGAGCAGTACTTC. Translating it yields CATRLGQDYEQYF.

Only a few counts were recorded for this clonotype. This rearrangement joins TRBV12-3 or TRBV12-4 to TRBJ2-2; 11 positions match TRBD2. V lost 6 bases, J lost 2 bases, and 5 bases stayed unmatched. The CDR3 has 16 residues. The CDR3 coding sequence is TGTGCCAGCAGGGTGGGACTAGCGGTAAACACCGGGGAGCTGTTTTTT. Translating gives CASRVGLAVNTGELFF.

There are a few counts of this clonotype. The chain links TRBV7-2 to TRBJ2-1; TRBD2 aligns across 11 bases. The CDR3 sequence is 16 residues long. Trimming at V came to 4 bases and at J to 0 bases, leaving 2 bases not matched to a gene. Germline loops: CDR1 SGHTA, CDR2 FQGNSA. The CDR3 is CASSSTSGISYNEQFF. CDR3 coding DNA: TGTGCCAGCAGCTCGACTAGCGGGATCTCCTACAATGAGCAGTTCTTC.